Presented here are 22 T cell receptor beta chains from one specimen sequenced in a study of Tregs in tolerant kidney transplant recipients. The table came from immunoSEQ multiplex PCR; TCRdb's copy has only in-frame clones and leaves some out. The sample consists of some 71,000 clones, approximately 91% of them appearing once. The sample consisted of CD4+ T cells from blood, taken before the transplant. The receptors were sampled from a human donor who received a combined kidney and bone marrow transplant.

V and J are TRBV27 and TRBJ1-2, with D possibly TRBD1 on 5 matching bases. Looked up from germline, CDR1 is MNHEY and CDR2 is SMNVEV (reference sequence). CDR3 size: 14 residues. The V end lost 5 bases, the J end lost 6 bases, and 16 bases lay between the germline ends. In DNA form, the CDR3 reads TGTGCCAGCAGTCGCGATGGGGGGTTCAATGGCTACACCTTC. It specifies CASSRDGGFNGYTF.

V gene TRBV18 combines with J gene TRBJ2-2, with D unresolved. Germline values: CDR1 KGHSH, CDR2 LQKENI. With 3 bases removed from V and 7 bases from J, the gap between germline ends came to 15 bases. The CDR3 extends over 15 amino acids. CDR3 loop: CASSPTAGGIGELFF. DNA of the CDR3: TGTGCCAGCTCACCCACCGCTGGTGGCATCGGGGAGCTGTTTTTT. The complete variable domain, with remaining parts taken from reference TRBV18 and TRBJ2-2, reads NAGVMQNPRHLVRRRGQEARLRCSPMKGHSHVYWYRQLPEEGLKFMVYLQKENIIDESGMPKERFSAEFPKEGPSILRIQQVVRGDSAAYFCASSPTAGGIGELFFGEGSRLTVL.

The rearrangement uses TRBV15 and TRBJ1-2; D gene uncertain. The CDR3 covers 14 residues. With 0 bases removed from V and 6 bases from J, the gap between germline ends came to 11 bases. Germline V gene sequence: CDR1 LNHNV, CDR2 YYDKDF (reference sequence). The CDR3 DNA reads as TGTGCCACCAGCAGAGATTTTAGTCAGGATGGCTACACCTTC. Amino acid sequence: CATSRDFSQDGYTF.

This clone was seen a few times. The V and J genes are TRBV18 and TRBJ2-7, with 7 bases lining up with TRBD2. Trimming removed 3 bases from V and 5 bases from J; junction bases left unmatched: 4. The germline gives CDR1 KGHSH, CDR2 LQKENI. The CDR3 spans 13 residues. Here the CDR3 DNA reads TGTGCCAGCTCACCCGGGACTACGAACGAGCAGTACTTC. Translated: CASSPGTTNEQYF.

This sequence joins TRBV9 and TRBJ2-1; tentatively, D is TRBD2 (5 bases). The CDR3 length is 14 residues. Trimming stripped 4 bases from V and 6 bases from J, with 14 bases between. Germline CDR1 is SGDLS and CDR2 is YYNGEE. CDR3 sequence reads: CASSFGGTGNEQFF. The CDR3 DNA is TGTGCCAGCAGCTTCGGAGGAACGGGCAATGAGCAGTTCTTC.

A note on this clone: One junction end does not reproduce the germline sequence, and a read error may be involved. The genes are TRBV7-7 and TRBJ2-1; no firm D call. Germline assignment: CDR1 SSHAT and CDR2 FNYEAQ (reference sequence). The CDR3 sequence is 12 residues long. The CDR3 sequence: CASSLTYNEQFF. The CDR3 DNA follows: TGTGCTAGCAGCTTAACATACAATGAGCAGTTCTTC.

The rearrangement uses TRBV18 and TRBJ2-7; the match to TRBD2 covers 14 bases. This CDR3 spans 15 amino acids. Germline V gene lookup returns CDR1 KGHSH and CDR2 LQKENI. V trimming: 6 bases; J trimming: 6 bases; junction bases outside the gene matches: 7. The CDR3 region has the DNA TGTGCCAGCTCCCAGGGACTAGCGGGAGAAGTCGAGCAGTACTTC. Translating gives CASSQGLAGEVEQYF.

This chain connects TRBV28 to TRBJ2-1; 9 positions agree with TRBD2. The CDR3 has 18 residues. The trim removed 2 bases at V and 0 bases at J, leaving 8 bases unmatched. Germline loops: CDR1 MDHEN, CDR2 SYDVKM. CDR3: CASSLRREGHSSYNEQFF. The CDR3 DNA is TGTGCCAGCAGTTTACGGCGGGAGGGCCATAGCTCCTACAATGAGCAGTTCTTC. Full variable domain (rest looked up from reference TRBV28 and TRBJ2-1): DVKVTQSSRYLVKRTGEKVFLECVQDMDHENMFWYRQDPGLGLRLIYFSYDVKMKEKGDIPEGYSVSREKKERFSLILESASTNQTSMYLCASSLRREGHSSYNEQFFGPGTRLTVL.

This chain links TRBV5-4 with TRBJ1-2; no definite D call. The CDR3 covers 15 residues. Germline CDR1 is SGHNT and CDR2 is YYREEE (reference sequence). V was shortened by 0 bases and J by 4 bases, with 13 bases between the two germline ends. The CDR3 loop reads CASSLGQTNGYGYTF. The CDR3 region has the DNA TGTGCCAGCAGCTTGGGCCAGACAAACGGCTATGGCTACACCTTC.

The V and J genes are TRBV9 and TRBJ1-3; perhaps TRBD1 as D (5 bases). The CDR3 runs 16 residues. In germline, CDR1 is SGDLS, CDR2 YYNGEE. V was trimmed by 0 bases and J by 0 bases, leaving 10 bases between them. CDR3 nucleotides: TGTGCCAGCAGCGTAGCTTCAGACAGCTCTGGAAACACCATATATTTT. The encoded protein is CASSVASDSSGNTIYF.

In its sample, this clone was seen once. The chain links TRBV7-7 to TRBJ2-5, with TRBD2 as a possible D gene (6 bases). The CDR3 is 15 amino acids. V was clipped by 3 bases and J by 1 base, with 12 bases between them. CDR1 is SSHAT and CDR2 is FNYEAQ in the germline V gene (reference sequence). This chain's CDR3 is CASSLSLGGQETQYF. The CDR3 nucleotides read TGTGCCAGCAGCTTGTCTTTGGGGGGCCAAGAGACCCAGTACTTC.

The V and J genes are TRBV29-1 and TRBJ2-1, with D perhaps TRBD2 (5 bases). The ends were cut back, 6 bases at V and 6 bases at J, with 15 bases in the middle. Germline V gene data show CDR1 as SQVTM and CDR2 as ANQGSEA. The CDR3 loop spans 13 amino acids. The CDR3 sequence: CSVPRAHVNEQFF. The CDR3 DNA reads TGCAGCGTCCCGCGGGCCCATGTCAATGAGCAGTTCTTC.

The J gene is TRBJ1-1, the V gene TRBV7-2; D is perhaps TRBD1 (5 bases). CDR3 length: 13 residues. Trimming cost V 7 bases and J 1 base, with 10 bases left between them. The germline CDR1 and CDR2 sequences are SGHTA and FQGNSA. CDR3 loop: CASNSQGNTEAFF. CDR3 DNA sequence: TGTGCCAGCAACTCCCAGGGGAACACTGAAGCTTTCTTT. Supplemented by reference TRBV7-2 and TRBJ1-1, the full variable domain reads GAGVSQSPSNKVTEKGKDVELRCDPISGHTALYWYRQSLGQGLEFLIYFQGNSAPDKSGLPSDRFSAERTGGSVSTLTIQRTQQEDSAVYLCASNSQGNTEAFFGQGTRLTVV.

The J gene is TRBJ2-7, the V gene TRBV14; TRBD1 agrees at 8 bases. Germline V lookup: CDR1 SGHDN, CDR2 FVKESK. V dropped 0 bases and J dropped 3; count of bases not matched to a gene: 13. The CDR3 runs to 18 residues. CDR3 sequence (DNA): TGTGCCAGCAGCCAAGAATACCAGACAGGGGACATTGGCTACGAGCAGTACTTC. Its protein is CASSQEYQTGDIGYEQYF.

The chain is built from TRBV28 and TRBJ1-2; the match to TRBD1 covers 9 bases. The V gene end was trimmed by 6 bases and the J gene end by 8 bases; junction bases not matched to a gene: 16. The CDR3 contains 16 residues. The germline CDR1 and CDR2 sequences are MDHEN and SYDVKM. The CDR3 bases are TGTGCCAGCAGGAAACAGGGGGCGGAGGTTGGGAAGGGCTACACCTTC. It specifies CASRKQGAEVGKGYTF.

The chain uses TRBV5-1 and TRBJ2-1, with 8 bases that match TRBD1. Trimming at V came to 2 bases and at J to 8 bases, leaving 6 bases not matched to a gene. Germline CDR1 is SGHRS and CDR2 is YFSETQ. The CDR3 length is 14 residues. The CDR3 nucleotides read TGCGCCAGCAGCTTAGGGACAGGTGCCGATGAGCAGTTCTTC. Translating gives CASSLGTGADEQFF. The whole variable domain, remainder taken from reference TRBV5-1 and TRBJ2-1, is KAGVTQTPRYLIKTRGQQVTLSCSPISGHRSVSWYQQTPGQGLQFLFEYFSETQRNKGNFPGRFSGRQFSNSRSEMNVSTLELGDSALYLCASSLGTGADEQFFGPGTRLTVL.

This chain connects TRBV14 to TRBJ2-3; TRBD2 matches at 11 bases. V lost 1 base, J lost 2 bases, and 2 bases stayed unmatched. The CDR3 is made up of 16 amino acids. Germline CDR1 and CDR2: SGHDN and FVKESK. CDR3 bases: TGTGCCAGCAGCCAAGGACTAGCGGGAAACACAGATACGCAGTATTTT. This translates into CASSQGLAGNTDTQYF.

The chain joins TRBV4-1 to TRBJ1-1, with D perhaps matching TRBD1 (5 bases). The CDR3 sequence is 15 residues long. V lost 2 bases, J lost 1 base, and 11 bases lay in between. In germline, CDR1 is MGHRA, CDR2 YSYEKL. The CDR3 region is CASSQIDSWNTEAFF. The CDR3 DNA reads TGCGCCAGCAGCCAAATTGACAGTTGGAACACTGAAGCTTTCTTT.

This clone was found once. The genes are TRBV4-3 and TRBJ2-1, with D perhaps TRBD1 (6 bases). This CDR3 contains 15 residues. Germline CDR1 reads LGHNA; CDR2 reads YSLEER. The V end was cut by 3 bases, the J end by 6 bases, with 15 bases between. The CDR3, as DNA: TGCGCCAGCAGCCATCCCGACCAGGGGTTCAATGAGCAGTTCTTC. It translates to CASSHPDQGFNEQFF.

The chain carries TRBV10-3 and TRBJ2-3; D is unresolved. The ends were cut back, 4 bases at V and 2 bases at J, with 10 bases in the middle. The V gene's germline CDR1 is ENHRY and CDR2 SYGVKD. This CDR3 contains 14 residues. Here the CDR3 DNA reads TGTGCCATCAGTGGTGGCACCTCCACAGATACGCAGTATTTT. This codes for CAISGGTSTDTQYF.

The J gene is TRBJ2-1, the V gene TRBV7-2; the D is unclear. V gave up 6 bases and J gave up 0 bases, with 12 bases separating them. The CDR3 spans 15 residues. The germline V gene encodes CDR1 SGHTA and CDR2 FQGNSA. CDR3 in DNA: TGTGCCAGCAGATGGCGGCTGAGCTCCTACAATGAGCAGTTCTTC. It is translated as CASRWRLSSYNEQFF.

This clone was found a few times. This chain uses TRBV4-1 with TRBJ2-7; the D gene is possibly TRBD2 (6 bases). Germline values: CDR1 MGHRA, CDR2 YSYEKL. This CDR3 is built from 15 residues. Trimming pared 1 base from V and 2 bases from J, leaving 12 bases between. The CDR3 reads CASSQAGGSPYEQYF. For the CDR3, the DNA is TGCGCCAGCAGCCAAGCTGGAGGGAGTCCCTACGAGCAGTACTTC.